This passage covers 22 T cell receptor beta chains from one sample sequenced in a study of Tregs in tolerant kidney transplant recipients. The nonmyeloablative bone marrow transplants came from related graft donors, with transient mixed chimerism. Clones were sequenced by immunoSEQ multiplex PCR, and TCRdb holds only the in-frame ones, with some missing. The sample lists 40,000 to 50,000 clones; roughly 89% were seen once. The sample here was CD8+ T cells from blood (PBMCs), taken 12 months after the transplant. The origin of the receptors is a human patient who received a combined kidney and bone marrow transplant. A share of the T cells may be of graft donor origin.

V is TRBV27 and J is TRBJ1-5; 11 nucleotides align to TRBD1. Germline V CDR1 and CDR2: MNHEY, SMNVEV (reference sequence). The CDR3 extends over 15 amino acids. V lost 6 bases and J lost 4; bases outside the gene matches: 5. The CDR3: CASRPGTGGNQPQHF. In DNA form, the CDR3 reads TGTGCCAGCAGGCCCGGGACAGGGGGGAATCAGCCCCAGCATTTT.

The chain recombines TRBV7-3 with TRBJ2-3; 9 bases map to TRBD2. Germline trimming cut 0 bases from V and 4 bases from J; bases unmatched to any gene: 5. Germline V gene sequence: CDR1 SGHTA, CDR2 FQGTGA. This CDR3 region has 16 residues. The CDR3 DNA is TGTGCCAGCAGCTTAACGGGCGGGGGGGCCGCAGATACGCAGTATTTT. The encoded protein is CASSLTGGGAADTQYF.

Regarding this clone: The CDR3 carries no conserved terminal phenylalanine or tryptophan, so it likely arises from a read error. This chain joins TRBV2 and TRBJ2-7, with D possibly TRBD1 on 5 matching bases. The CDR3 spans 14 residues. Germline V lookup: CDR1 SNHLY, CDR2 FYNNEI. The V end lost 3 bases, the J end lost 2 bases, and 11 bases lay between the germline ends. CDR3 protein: CASSDTGITYEQYL. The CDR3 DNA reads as TGTGCCAGCAGTGATACAGGAATCACCTACGAGCAGTACCTC.

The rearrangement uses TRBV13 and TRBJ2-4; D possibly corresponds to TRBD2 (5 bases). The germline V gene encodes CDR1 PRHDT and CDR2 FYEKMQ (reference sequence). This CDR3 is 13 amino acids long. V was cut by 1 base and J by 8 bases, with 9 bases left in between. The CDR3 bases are TGTGCCAGCAGCTTAGTTGGAGCGGACATTCAGTACTTC. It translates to CASSLVGADIQYF.

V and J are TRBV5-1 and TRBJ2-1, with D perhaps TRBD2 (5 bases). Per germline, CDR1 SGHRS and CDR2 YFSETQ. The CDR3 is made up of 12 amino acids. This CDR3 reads CVSRDSYNEQFF. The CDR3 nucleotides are TGCGTGTCCCGGGACTCCTACAATGAGCAGTTCTTC.

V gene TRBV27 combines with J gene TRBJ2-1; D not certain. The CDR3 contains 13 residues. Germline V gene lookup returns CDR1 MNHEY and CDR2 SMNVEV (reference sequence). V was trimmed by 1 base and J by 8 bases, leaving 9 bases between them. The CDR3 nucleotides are TGTGCCAGCAGTTTATACGCGCAGGATGAGCAGTTCTTC. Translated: CASSLYAQDEQFF.

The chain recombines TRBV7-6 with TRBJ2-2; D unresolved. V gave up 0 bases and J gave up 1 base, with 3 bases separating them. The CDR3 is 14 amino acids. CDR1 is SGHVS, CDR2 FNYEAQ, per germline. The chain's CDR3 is CASSLAGNTGELFF. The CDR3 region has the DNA TGTGCCAGCAGCTTAGCCGGGAACACCGGGGAGCTGTTTTTT.

The CDR3 DNA follows: TGTGCCAGTAGTATTATGGACAGCCCGGGCAATCAGCCCCAGCATTTT. Its translation: CASSIMDSPGNQPQHF. V usage is TRBV19 and J usage is TRBJ1-5, with D perhaps TRBD1 (6 bases). The CDR3 has 16 residues. Germline CDR1 is LNHDA and CDR2 is SQIVND (reference sequence). Trimming shortened V by 3 bases and J by 2 bases, and 14 bases separated the two germline ends.

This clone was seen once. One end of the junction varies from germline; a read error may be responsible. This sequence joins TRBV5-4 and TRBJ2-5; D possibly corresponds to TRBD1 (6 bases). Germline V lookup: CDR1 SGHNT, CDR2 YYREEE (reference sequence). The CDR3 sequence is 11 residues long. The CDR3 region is CASSSTGTQHF. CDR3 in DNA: TGTGCCAGCAGCTCCACAGGGACCCAGCACTTC.

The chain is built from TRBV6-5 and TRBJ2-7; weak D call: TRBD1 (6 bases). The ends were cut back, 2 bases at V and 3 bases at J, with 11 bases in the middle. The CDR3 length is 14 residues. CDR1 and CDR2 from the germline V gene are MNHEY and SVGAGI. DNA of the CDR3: TGTGCCAGCAGTTACACAGGGATAAACTACGAGCAGTACTTC. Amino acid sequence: CASSYTGINYEQYF.

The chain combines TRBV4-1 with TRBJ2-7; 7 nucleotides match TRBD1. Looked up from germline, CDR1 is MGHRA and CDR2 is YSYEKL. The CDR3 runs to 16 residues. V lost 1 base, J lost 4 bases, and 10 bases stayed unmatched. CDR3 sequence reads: CASSQVYRGPFYEQYF. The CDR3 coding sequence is TGCGCCAGCAGCCAAGTTTACAGGGGCCCGTTTTACGAGCAGTACTTC.

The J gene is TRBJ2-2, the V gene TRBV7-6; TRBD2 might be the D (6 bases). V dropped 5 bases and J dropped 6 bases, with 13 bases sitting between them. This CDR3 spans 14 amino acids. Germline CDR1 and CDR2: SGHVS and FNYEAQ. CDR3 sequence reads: CASSDSPSAGELFF. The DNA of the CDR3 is TGTGCCAGCAGCGACTCACCTAGCGCCGGGGAGCTGTTTTTT.

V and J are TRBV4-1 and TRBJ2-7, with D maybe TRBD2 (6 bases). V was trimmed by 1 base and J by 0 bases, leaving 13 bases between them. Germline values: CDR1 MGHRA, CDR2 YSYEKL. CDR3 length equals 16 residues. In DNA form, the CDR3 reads TGCGCCAGCAGCCAAGTCAATAGCGGCAGCTCCTACGAGCAGTACTTC. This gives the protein CASSQVNSGSSYEQYF.

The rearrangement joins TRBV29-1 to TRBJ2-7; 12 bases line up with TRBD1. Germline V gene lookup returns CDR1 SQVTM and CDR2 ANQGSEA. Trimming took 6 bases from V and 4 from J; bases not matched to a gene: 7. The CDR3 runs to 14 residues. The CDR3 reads CSVEGQGAGYEQYF. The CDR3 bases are TGCAGCGTAGAGGGACAGGGGGCAGGGTACGAGCAGTACTTC.

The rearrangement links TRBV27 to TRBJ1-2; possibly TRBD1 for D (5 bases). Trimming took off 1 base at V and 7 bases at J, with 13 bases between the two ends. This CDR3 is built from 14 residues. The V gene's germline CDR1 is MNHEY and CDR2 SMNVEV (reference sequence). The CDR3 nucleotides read TGTGCCAGCAGTTTATTAGGGCCTCAGGGTGGCTACACCTTC. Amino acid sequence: CASSLLGPQGGYTF.

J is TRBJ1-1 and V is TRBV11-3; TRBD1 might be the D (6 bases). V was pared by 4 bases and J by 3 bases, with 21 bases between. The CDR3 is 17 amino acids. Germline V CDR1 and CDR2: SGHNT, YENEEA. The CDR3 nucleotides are TGTGCCAGCAGCTCCATCCCTACAGGGTTGATCGACACTGAAGCTTTCTTT. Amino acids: CASSSIPTGLIDTEAFF.

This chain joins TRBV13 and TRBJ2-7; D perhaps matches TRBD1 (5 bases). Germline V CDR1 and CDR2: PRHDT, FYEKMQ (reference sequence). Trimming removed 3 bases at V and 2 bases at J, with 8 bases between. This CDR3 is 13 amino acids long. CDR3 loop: CASSFSGTYEQYF. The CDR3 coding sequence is TGTGCCAGCAGCTTCTCAGGGACCTACGAGCAGTACTTC.

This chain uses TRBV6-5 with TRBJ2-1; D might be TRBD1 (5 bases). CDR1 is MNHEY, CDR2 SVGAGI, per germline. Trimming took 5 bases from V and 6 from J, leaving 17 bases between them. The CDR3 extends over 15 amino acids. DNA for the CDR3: TGTGCCAGCAGTCTGACAGCGAAGGTTCCCAATGAGCAGTTCTTC. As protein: CASSLTAKVPNEQFF.

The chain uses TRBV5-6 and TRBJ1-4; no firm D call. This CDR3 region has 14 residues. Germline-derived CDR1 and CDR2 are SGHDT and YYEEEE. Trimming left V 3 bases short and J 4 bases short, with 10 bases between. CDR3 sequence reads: CASSSRAHNEKLFF. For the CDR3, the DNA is TGTGCCAGCAGCTCGAGGGCCCATAATGAAAAACTGTTTTTT.

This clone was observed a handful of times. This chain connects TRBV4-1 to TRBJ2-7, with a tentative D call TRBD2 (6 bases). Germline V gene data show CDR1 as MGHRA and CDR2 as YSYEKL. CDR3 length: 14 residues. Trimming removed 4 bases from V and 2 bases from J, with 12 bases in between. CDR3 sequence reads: CASSPLAHTYEQYF. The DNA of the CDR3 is TGCGCCAGCAGCCCACTAGCTCACACCTACGAGCAGTACTTC.

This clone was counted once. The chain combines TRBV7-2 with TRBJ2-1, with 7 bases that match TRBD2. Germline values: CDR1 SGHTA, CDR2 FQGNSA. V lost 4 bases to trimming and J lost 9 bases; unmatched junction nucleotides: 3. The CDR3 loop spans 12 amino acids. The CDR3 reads CASSSAGLEQFF. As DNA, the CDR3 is TGTGCCAGCAGCTCAGCGGGACTTGAGCAGTTCTTC.

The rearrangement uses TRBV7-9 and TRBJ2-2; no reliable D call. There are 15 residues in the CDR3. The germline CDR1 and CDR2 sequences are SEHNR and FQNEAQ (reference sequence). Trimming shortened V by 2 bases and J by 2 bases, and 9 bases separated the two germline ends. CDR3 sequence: CASSLSRINTGELFF. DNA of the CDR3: TGTGCCAGCAGCTTATCCAGAATCAACACCGGGGAGCTGTTTTTT.